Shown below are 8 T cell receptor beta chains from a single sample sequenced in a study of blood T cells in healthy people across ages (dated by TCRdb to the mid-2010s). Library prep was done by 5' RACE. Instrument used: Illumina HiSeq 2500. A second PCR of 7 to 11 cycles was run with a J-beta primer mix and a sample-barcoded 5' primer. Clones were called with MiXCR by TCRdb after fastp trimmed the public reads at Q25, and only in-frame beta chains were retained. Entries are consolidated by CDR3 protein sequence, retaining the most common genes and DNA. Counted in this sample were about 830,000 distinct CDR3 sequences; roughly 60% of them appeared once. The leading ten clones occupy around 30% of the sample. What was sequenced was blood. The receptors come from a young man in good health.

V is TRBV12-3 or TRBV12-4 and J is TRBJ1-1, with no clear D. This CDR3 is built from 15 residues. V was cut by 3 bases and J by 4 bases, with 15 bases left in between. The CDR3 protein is CASSFLGSLGTEAFF. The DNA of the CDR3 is TGTGCCAGCAGTTTCCTCGGATCCCTGGGCACTGAAGCTTTCTTT.

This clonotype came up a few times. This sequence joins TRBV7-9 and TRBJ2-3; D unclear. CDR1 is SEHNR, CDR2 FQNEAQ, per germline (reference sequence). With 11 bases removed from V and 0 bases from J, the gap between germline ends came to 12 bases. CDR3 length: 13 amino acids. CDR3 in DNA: TGTGCCTCTCAAGGCTCTAGCACAGATACGCAGTATTTT. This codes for CASQGSSTDTQYF.

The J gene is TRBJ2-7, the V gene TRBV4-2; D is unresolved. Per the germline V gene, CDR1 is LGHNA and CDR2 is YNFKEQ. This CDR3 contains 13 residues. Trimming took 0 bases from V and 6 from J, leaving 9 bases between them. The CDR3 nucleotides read TGTGCCAGCAGCCAAGATTCCGGGCGCGAGCAGTACTTC. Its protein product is CASSQDSGREQYF.

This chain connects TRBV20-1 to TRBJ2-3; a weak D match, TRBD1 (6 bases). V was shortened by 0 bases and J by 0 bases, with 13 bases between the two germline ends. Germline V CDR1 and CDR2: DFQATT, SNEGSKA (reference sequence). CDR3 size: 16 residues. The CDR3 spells CSARDTGSVSTDTQYF. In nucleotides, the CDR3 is TGCAGTGCTAGAGATACAGGGTCGGTTAGCACAGATACGCAGTATTTT.

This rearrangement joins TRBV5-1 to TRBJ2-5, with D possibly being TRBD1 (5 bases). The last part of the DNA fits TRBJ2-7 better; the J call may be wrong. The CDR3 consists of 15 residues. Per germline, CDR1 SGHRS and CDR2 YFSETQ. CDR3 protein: CASRPDSRRNGEQYF. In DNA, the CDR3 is TGCGCCAGCAGACCAGACAGTCGGCGCAACGGCGAGCAGTACTTC.

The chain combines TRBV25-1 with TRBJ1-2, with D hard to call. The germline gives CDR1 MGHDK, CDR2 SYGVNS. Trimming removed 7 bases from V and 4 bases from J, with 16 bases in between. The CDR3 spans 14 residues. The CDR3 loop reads CASTQPPAVYGYTF. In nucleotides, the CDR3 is TGTGCCAGCACTCAACCCCCCGCAGTCTATGGCTACACCTTC.

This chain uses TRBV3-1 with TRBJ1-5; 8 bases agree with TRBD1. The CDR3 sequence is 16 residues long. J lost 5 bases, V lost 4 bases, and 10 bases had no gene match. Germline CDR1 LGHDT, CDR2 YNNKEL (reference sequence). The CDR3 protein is CASSLWTGSVDQPQHF. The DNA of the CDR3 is TGTGCCAGCAGCCTTTGGACAGGGTCGGTCGATCAGCCCCAGCATTTT.

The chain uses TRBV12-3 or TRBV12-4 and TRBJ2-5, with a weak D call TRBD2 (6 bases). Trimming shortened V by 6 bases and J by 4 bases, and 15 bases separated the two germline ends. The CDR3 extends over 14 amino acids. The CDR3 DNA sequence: TGTGCCAGCAGCCTCACTTTGGGAGGAGAGACCCAGTACTTC. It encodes CASSLTLGGETQYF.